This T cell receptor (beta chain) was sequenced for a study of PD-1 blockade in mismatch repair-deficient tumors. Overall study findings and caveats: Tumor-resident clones, often absent from pretreatment blood, expanded after pembrolizumab and then contracted.

In regard to this clone: Its antigen remains unknown.

TCRdb's table, derived via immunoSEQ multiplex PCR, lists solely in-frame clones and lacks some. The repertoire consists of 95,000 to 150,000 clones, with approximately 90% occurring once and the leading ten covering about 13%. The germline V gene encodes CDR1 MGHRA and CDR2 YSYEKL. The CDR3 is made up of 13 amino acids. This specimen consisted of peripheral blood, obtained 44 weeks after starting pembrolizumab. This chain connects TRBV4-1 to TRBJ1-2; D might be TRBD1 (6 bases). The clonotype originates from an adult with mismatch repair-deficient cancer. CDR3 DNA sequence: TGCGGGTCGTCGAGGGGGGCGGGCTATGGCTACACCTTC. As protein: CGSSRGAGYGYTF.